The 27 T cell receptor beta chains listed next were all sequenced from one sample in a study of T-cell memory formation after mild COVID-19. Each CDR3 protein gets one entry after TCRdb re-called the 5' RACE reads with MiXCR. Of 95,000 to 120,000 distinct CDR3 sequences in the sample, 20% to 25% were seen once. Sequencing was carried out using PBMCs or a T cell subset sorted from them (not recorded which). The receptors derive from a man younger than 35 who had mild COVID-19 (a few samples of this study predate the infection). Cell type and time point are not known.

This clonotype was observed a handful of times. This chain uses TRBV10-3 with TRBJ1-1; 9 nucleotides agree with TRBD1. J gave up 5 bases and V 5 bases, and 6 bases lay outside the gene matches. The V gene's germline CDR1 is ENHRY and CDR2 SYGVKD. CDR3 length equals 14 residues. CDR3 sequence: CAISPDRGVTEAFF. CDR3 sequence (DNA): TGTGCCATCAGTCCCGACAGGGGGGTGACTGAAGCTTTCTTT.

This clonotype has more than one count but fewer than ten. The V and J genes are TRBV28 and TRBJ1-5; TRBD1 might be the D (5 bases). CDR3 length equals 11 residues. Germline CDR1 reads MDHEN; CDR2 reads SYDVKM. Trimming took 5 bases from V and 14 from J, leaving 13 bases between them. In nucleotides, the CDR3 is TGTGCCAGCAGTCCGGGGACCTTCAAGCATTTT. Residues: CASSPGTFKHF.

The chain combines TRBV12-3 or TRBV12-4 with TRBJ2-7; TRBD1 might be the D (6 bases). There are 14 residues in the CDR3. The germline V and J ends were trimmed by 7 bases and 2 bases, with 15 bases remaining between them. The CDR3: CASTAGTMPYEQYF. The CDR3 coding sequence is TGTGCCAGCACGGCCGGGACAATGCCCTACGAGCAGTACTTC.

This clonotype was seen many times. This chain connects TRBV7-2 to TRBJ2-3; 7 bases align to TRBD2. With V trimmed by 6 bases and J by 0 bases, 3 bases remained unmatched. The CDR3 consists of 14 residues. CDR1 is SGHTA and CDR2 is FQGNSA in the germline V gene. The CDR3 bases are TGTGCCAGCAGAGGCGGGGGAAGCACAGATACGCAGTATTTT. This encodes CASRGGGSTDTQYF.

Regarding this clonotype: One end of the junction varies from germline; a read error may be responsible. This rearrangement joins TRBV25-1 to TRBJ1-4; a possible D gene is TRBD1 (5 bases). The CDR3 runs 11 residues. From germline, CDR1 is MGHDK and CDR2 SYGVNS. The CDR3 nucleotides read TGTGCCAGCAGTTCAACCGGGACGGAAGTTTTT. Amino acids: CASSSTGTEVF.

This chain uses TRBV7-3 with TRBJ2-7, with 12 bases aligning to TRBD2. V shed 5 bases and J 4 bases; nucleotides not matched to a gene: 9. In germline, CDR1 is SGHTA, CDR2 FQGTGA. This CDR3 spans 16 amino acids. CDR3 sequence (DNA): TGTGCCAGCAGCCCGAATCCCACTAGCGGGGGGTACGAGCAGTACTTC. Residues: CASSPNPTSGGYEQYF.

The chain couples TRBV6-6 to TRBJ2-3; the match to TRBD1 covers 9 bases. The CDR3 is 19 residues long. Per germline, CDR1 MNHNY and CDR2 SVGAGI (reference sequence). The junction had 17 bases not matched to a gene; V was cut back by 6 bases and J by 1 base. CDR3 region: CASSHGPGTGIVGTDTQYF. The CDR3 coding sequence is TGTGCCAGCAGCCACGGTCCCGGGACAGGGATTGTGGGCACAGATACGCAGTATTTT.

This clonotype was detected a few times. The chain employs TRBV27 and TRBJ1-3; D is ambiguous. V was pared by 6 bases and J by 3 bases, with 3 bases between. Germline V gene lookup returns CDR1 MNHEY and CDR2 SMNVEV (reference sequence). CDR3 length: 11 residues. The CDR3 here is CASRVGNTIYF. The CDR3 nucleotides are TGTGCCAGCAGGGTTGGAAACACCATATATTTT.

CDR3 amino acids: CASSPQGWGTAEAFF. The CDR3, as DNA: TGTGCCAGCAGCCCTCAGGGTTGGGGGACCGCTGAAGCTTTCTTT. This chain uses TRBV11-2 with TRBJ1-1; tentatively, D is TRBD1 (5 bases). V was clipped by 5 bases and J by 6 bases, with 19 bases between them. Germline V gives CDR1 SGHAT, CDR2 FQNNGV. CDR3 size: 15 residues.

This clonotype was detected only once. The V gene is TRBV10-1, the J gene TRBJ2-7; unclear D gene. Germline assignment: CDR1 WNHNN and CDR2 SYGVQD (reference sequence). The V end lost 0 bases, the J end lost 6 bases, and 6 bases lay between the germline ends. The CDR3 runs 12 residues. CDR3 in DNA: TGCGCCAGCAGTGAGTCAATGGTCGAGCAGTACTTC. Its translation: CASSESMVEQYF.

V and J are TRBV6-5 and TRBJ2-1; 15 bases map to TRBD2. J lost 8 bases, V lost 4 bases, and 6 bases had no gene match. This CDR3 region has 16 residues. Germline V lookup: CDR1 MNHEY, CDR2 SVGAGI. The CDR3 DNA sequence: TGTGCCAGCAGTTTCGGGACTAGCGGGGGGCGGTATGAGCAGTTCTTC. It encodes CASSFGTSGGRYEQFF.

This clonotype was counted between two and nine times. V gene TRBV4-3 combines with J gene TRBJ2-1; 12 bases agree with TRBD2. With V trimmed by 4 bases and J by 5 bases, 9 bases remained unmatched. The CDR3 covers 17 residues. Germline V gene lookup returns CDR1 LGHNA and CDR2 YSLEER. The CDR3 DNA follows: TGCGCCAGCAGCCCATACCTAGCGGGGGGGACCAACAATGAGCAGTTCTTC. This encodes CASSPYLAGGTNNEQFF.

The chain couples TRBV7-6 to TRBJ2-4; 12 nucleotides agree with TRBD2. The CDR3 contains 20 residues. Losses at the gene ends were 4 bases for V and 1 base for J; bases not matched to a gene: 14. CDR1 is SGHVS, CDR2 FNYEAQ, per germline. CDR3 sequence reads: CASSSRLWTSGDFAKNIQYF. The CDR3 region has the DNA TGTGCCAGCAGCTCCCGTCTTTGGACTAGCGGGGACTTTGCCAAAAACATTCAGTACTTC. Full variable domain (remainder filled in from reference TRBV7-6 and TRBJ2-4): GAGVSQSPRYKVTKRGQDVALRCDPISGHVSLYWYRQALGQGPEFLTYFNYEAQQDKSGLPNDRFSAERPEGSISTLTIQRTEQRDSAMYRCASSSRLWTSGDFAKNIQYFGAGTRLSVL.

In its sample, this clonotype was seen many times. V usage is TRBV7-2 and J usage is TRBJ2-3; TRBD1 matches 7 bases. The CDR3 extends over 16 amino acids. J was trimmed by 1 base and V by 1 base; bases with no gene match: 5. The germline V gene has CDR1 SGHTA and CDR2 FQGNSA. The CDR3 loop reads CASSLDRGPRTDTQYF. CDR3 DNA sequence: TGTGCCAGCAGCTTAGACAGGGGTCCCCGCACAGATACGCAGTATTTT.

This clonotype was detected a few times. The chain uses TRBV7-6 and TRBJ2-2, with 9 nucleotides matching TRBD2. The CDR3 consists of 15 residues. V was pared by 1 base and J by 6 bases, with 3 bases of the junction left unmatched. Looked up from germline, CDR1 is SGHVS and CDR2 is FNYEAQ. The chain's CDR3 is CASSLGTSAAGELFF. The CDR3, as DNA: TGTGCCAGCAGCTTAGGGACTAGCGCGGCCGGGGAGCTGTTTTTT. Drawing the rest from reference TRBV7-6 and TRBJ2-2, the complete variable domain is GAGVSQSPRYKVTKRGQDVALRCDPISGHVSLYWYRQALGQGPEFLTYFNYEAQQDKSGLPNDRFSAERPEGSISTLTIQRTEQRDSAMYRCASSLGTSAAGELFFGEGSRLTVL.

This clonotype was picked up many times. The gene calls are TRBV11-1 and TRBJ1-1; 9 bases align to TRBD1. CDR3 length: 13 amino acids. Per the germline V gene, CDR1 is SGHAT and CDR2 is FQDESV (reference sequence). The trim removed 5 bases at V and 6 bases at J, leaving 4 bases unmatched. CDR3 amino acids: CASSRQGGAEAFF. CDR3 DNA sequence: TGTGCCAGCAGCCGACAGGGGGGCGCTGAAGCTTTCTTT. Supplemented by reference TRBV11-1 and TRBJ1-1, the full variable domain reads EAEVAQSPRYKITEKSQAVAFWCDPISGHATLYWYRQILGQGPELLVQFQDESVVDDSQLPKDRFSAERLKGVDSTLKIQPAELGDSAMYLCASSRQGGAEAFFGQGTRLTVV.

This clonotype was observed a few times. This chain links TRBV4-3 with TRBJ1-3, with D tentatively TRBD1 (5 bases). Between the trimmed V and J ends, which lost 1 base and 8 bases, there was a span of 9 bases. This CDR3 has 13 amino acids. Germline V gene sequence: CDR1 LGHNA, CDR2 YSLEER. The CDR3 DNA sequence: TGCGCCAGCAGCCAAGGGACAATTGACACCATATATTTT. The encoded protein is CASSQGTIDTIYF.

The V and J genes are TRBV20-1 and TRBJ1-1, with TRBD1 identical over 7 bases. Germline V gives CDR1 DFQATT, CDR2 SNEGSKA (reference sequence). The CDR3 is made up of 13 amino acids. J lost 6 bases, V lost 5 bases, and 9 bases had no gene match. DNA for the CDR3: TGCAGTGCTCACCTTACAAGGGGGCCTGAAGCTTTCTTT. This gives the protein CSAHLTRGPEAFF.

The sample holds a few counts of this clonotype. The DNA of the CDR3 is TGTGCCAGCAGCGGAGGGAGCGGGGTCCTCACCGGGGAGCTGTTTTTT. Amino acids: CASSGGSGVLTGELFF. This sequence joins TRBV9 and TRBJ2-2, with 7 bases fitting TRBD2. CDR3 length: 16 residues. CDR1 and CDR2 (germline): SGDLS, YYNGEE. The J segment lost 4 bases and the V segment lost 3 bases, leaving 9 bases of the junction unmatched.

This clonotype appeared once. The rearrangement uses TRBV7-9 and TRBJ1-2; 8 nucleotides line up with TRBD1. Germline V gene data show CDR1 as SEHNR and CDR2 as FQNEAQ (reference sequence). V lost 3 bases to trimming and J lost 2 bases; unmatched junction nucleotides: 5. The CDR3 contains 15 residues. This CDR3 reads CASSLPDRVNYGYTF. CDR3 coding DNA: TGTGCCAGCAGCTTGCCGGACAGGGTGAACTATGGCTACACCTTC.

The chain has TRBV7-9 and TRBJ2-7; D uncertain. Germline CDR1 is SEHNR and CDR2 is FQNEAQ (reference sequence). Trimming pared 7 bases from V and 3 bases from J, leaving 16 bases between. The CDR3 is made up of 14 amino acids. The CDR3 is CASTPGPPDYEQYF. CDR3 DNA sequence: TGTGCCAGCACCCCCGGTCCCCCTGACTACGAGCAGTACTTC.

This clonotype was picked up a small number of times. This sequence joins TRBV14 and TRBJ2-7; D is ambiguous. Trimming removed 1 base from V and 4 bases from J, with 8 bases in between. Germline values: CDR1 SGHDN, CDR2 FVKESK. This CDR3 is 13 amino acids long. CDR3: CASSQGSEYEQYV. The DNA for the CDR3 is TGTGCCAGCAGCCAAGGGTCGGAATACGAGCAGTACGTC.

The chain recombines TRBV9 with TRBJ2-6; D is possibly TRBD2 (6 bases). Trimming left V 3 bases short and J 6 bases short, with 7 bases between. This CDR3 is built from 13 residues. Germline CDR1 reads SGDLS; CDR2 reads YYNGEE. The CDR3 sequence: CASSGGEANVLTF. The CDR3 DNA is TGTGCCAGCAGCGGCGGGGAGGCCAACGTCCTGACTTTC.

This clonotype has more than one count but fewer than ten. The V call is TRBV6-2 or TRBV6-3, the J call TRBJ2-5; D remains unclear. V was cut by 5 bases and J by 5 bases, with 12 bases left in between. The CDR3 is 13 residues long. CDR1 and CDR2 (germline): MNHEY, SVGEGT. CDR3 nucleotide sequence: TGTGCCAGCAGTAGGCCCAGGATGGAGACCCAGTACTTC. Translating gives CASSRPRMETQYF.

The chain carries TRBV4-1 and TRBJ2-5; TRBD2 agrees at 16 bases. The V gene end was trimmed by 4 bases and the J gene end by 6 bases; junction bases not matched to a gene: 14. The CDR3 spans 19 residues. Looked up from germline, CDR1 is MGHRA and CDR2 is YSYEKL. CDR3 in DNA: TGCGCCAGCAGCCTCGCCGGGACTAGCGGGGGGGCCTTGGTGAAGACCCAGTACTTC. Its translation is CASSLAGTSGGALVKTQYF.

This clonotype was seen repeatedly, ten times or more. V usage is TRBV12-3 or TRBV12-4 and J usage is TRBJ2-5, with D possibly being TRBD2 (5 bases). CDR3 length equals 14 residues. Deletions cut 5 bases from V and 2 bases from J, with 12 bases between. The CDR3 is CASSPPGLQETQYF. The CDR3 nucleotides read TGTGCCAGCAGTCCCCCGGGGTTACAAGAGACCCAGTACTTC.

This clonotype was seen a few times. V gene TRBV7-9 combines with J gene TRBJ2-2; D tentatively fits TRBD1 or TRBD2 (5 bases each). Trimming took 6 bases from V and 9 from J, leaving 14 bases between them. The CDR3 runs to 13 residues. CDR1 and CDR2 (germline): SEHNR, FQNEAQ (reference sequence). The CDR3 is CASSLGVHRELFF. CDR3 sequence (DNA): TGTGCCAGCAGTCTGGGGGTCCACCGGGAGCTGTTTTTT.